This TCR beta chain was captured by sequencing in a study of cytomegalovirus exposure and HLA in healthy donors. In the PCR, 60 Vbeta and 13 Jbeta primers were used. Libraries were prepared by immunoSEQ multiplex PCR; TCRdb keeps only in-frame clonotypes and omits some of them. Of about 140,000 clones in the sample, 70% to 85% were seen once. Sequencing used PBMCs. The receptor's source is a young man in good health and CMV-seropositive.

The CDR3 reads CASTRDRGRGNGYTF. Written as DNA, the CDR3 is TGTGCCAGCACCCGGGACAGGGGGCGCGGAAACGGCTACACCTTC. V and J are TRBV6-1 and TRBJ1-2, with 12 bases that match TRBD1. Germline CDR1 and CDR2: MNHNS and SASEGT. V gave up 7 bases and J gave up 8 bases; unmatched junction bases: 11. CDR3 length equals 15 residues.